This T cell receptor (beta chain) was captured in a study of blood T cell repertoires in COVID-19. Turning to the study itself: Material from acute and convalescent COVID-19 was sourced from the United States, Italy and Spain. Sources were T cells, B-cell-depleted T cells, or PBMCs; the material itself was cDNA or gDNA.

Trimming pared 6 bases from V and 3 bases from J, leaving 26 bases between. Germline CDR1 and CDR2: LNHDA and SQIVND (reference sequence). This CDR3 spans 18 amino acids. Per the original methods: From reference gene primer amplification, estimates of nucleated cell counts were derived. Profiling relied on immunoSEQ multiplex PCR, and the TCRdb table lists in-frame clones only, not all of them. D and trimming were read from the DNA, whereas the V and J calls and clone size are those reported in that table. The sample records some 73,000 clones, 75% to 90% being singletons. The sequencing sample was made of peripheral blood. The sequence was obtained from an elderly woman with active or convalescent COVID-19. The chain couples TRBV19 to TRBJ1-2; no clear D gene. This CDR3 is CASSRNLPRGPGDYGYTF. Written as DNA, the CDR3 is TGTGCCAGTAGCCGCAACTTGCCCCGGGGTCCAGGCGACTATGGCTACACCTTC.